A selection of T cell receptor beta chains follows, all from one sample in a study of T cell responses to AZD1222 COVID-19 vaccine. Produced via immunoSEQ multiplex PCR; TCRdb's table is partial and in-frame only. The sample lists roughly 200,000 clones, about 93% occurring once. Here the sequenced sample was peripheral blood, taken 28 days after the second dose of the MenACWY control vaccine. The receptors derive from an adult who received the MenACWY meningococcal vaccine as a control. The CDR3 runs from the conserved cysteine through the conserved F or W. Each record gives: clone size, D gene, V gene, J gene, CDR3 DNA, CDR3 protein. D genes are given only for firm matches. A row's size may be missing; if present it is once, few, many or a size class.

clone_size: few; d_call: .; v_call: TRBV19; j_call: TRBJ2-2; cdr3_nt: TGTGCCAGTAAATTCGGCAGGGACATCGGGGAGCTGTTTTTT; cdr3_aa: CASKFGRDIGELFF
clone_size: .; d_call: .; v_call: TRBV27; j_call: TRBJ1-4; cdr3_nt: TGTGCCAGCAGTCGACTGACAGCAACTAATGAAAAACTGTTTTTT; cdr3_aa: CASSRLTATNEKLFF
clone_size: .; d_call: .; v_call: TRBV7-9; j_call: TRBJ1-2; cdr3_nt: TGTGCCAGCAGCTTAGGAGAACAGGGCTATGGCTACACCTTC; cdr3_aa: CASSLGEQGYGYTF
clone_size: .; d_call: .; v_call: TRBV28; j_call: TRBJ2-5; cdr3_nt: TGTGCCAGCAGTCCTATAGGAGAGGGGGTCCAAGAGACCCAGTACTTC; cdr3_aa: CASSPIGEGVQETQYF
clone_size: .; d_call: TRBD1; v_call: TRBV5-1; j_call: TRBJ1-2; cdr3_nt: TGCGCCAGCAGACTGGGACAGACCCCCCCGGGCTACACCTTC; cdr3_aa: CASRLGQTPPGYTF
clone_size: .; d_call: TRBD2; v_call: TRBV19; j_call: TRBJ2-3; cdr3_nt: TGTGCCAGTAGTATTCAGGCTAGCGGATTCACAGATACGCAGTATTTT; cdr3_aa: CASSIQASGFTDTQYF
clone_size: .; d_call: .; v_call: TRBV5-1; j_call: TRBJ1-2; cdr3_nt: TGCGCCAGCAGCTTGCAGGGGTTAGACTATGGCTACACCTTC; cdr3_aa: CASSLQGLDYGYTF
clone_size: .; d_call: .; v_call: TRBV19; j_call: TRBJ1-2; cdr3_nt: TGTGCCAGTAGGCTCCAACAGGGTAACTATGGCTACACCTTC; cdr3_aa: CASRLQQGNYGYTF
clone_size: .; d_call: .; v_call: TRBV24-1; j_call: TRBJ2-3; cdr3_nt: TGTGCCACCAGAGAACGGGGGCCCAAGGGCACAGATACGCAGTATTTT; cdr3_aa: CATRERGPKGTDTQYF
clone_size: .; d_call: TRBD1; v_call: TRBV15; j_call: TRBJ1-3; cdr3_nt: TGTGCCACCAGCACGGACAGGGCGTCTGGAAACACCATATATTTT; cdr3_aa: CATSTDRASGNTIYF
clone_size: .; d_call: .; v_call: TRBV19; j_call: TRBJ2-2; cdr3_nt: TGTGCCAGTAGCCTCCGAGGGGGTCGGAGCACCGGGGAGCTGTTTTTT; cdr3_aa: CASSLRGGRSTGELFF
clone_size: .; d_call: .; v_call: TRBV19; j_call: TRBJ1-1; cdr3_nt: TGTGCCAGTAGTTACTCCGGAACAAGGGGTTTCTTT; cdr3_aa: CASSYSGTRGFF
clone_size: .; d_call: TRBD2; v_call: TRBV7-8; j_call: TRBJ2-3; cdr3_nt: TGTGCCAGCAGCCCGCACGGCGCGGGGGGCACAGATACGCAGTATTTT; cdr3_aa: CASSPHGAGGTDTQYF
clone_size: .; d_call: TRBD1; v_call: TRBV30; j_call: TRBJ1-4; cdr3_nt: TGTGCCTGGAGTTCAGGGACAGGTATTGTAGAAAGACTGTTTTTT; cdr3_aa: CAWSSGTGIVERLFF
clone_size: .; d_call: .; v_call: TRBV18; j_call: TRBJ1-4; cdr3_nt: TGTGCCAGCTCACCCCAAGGGGGTCTGAAACTGTTTTTT; cdr3_aa: CASSPQGGLKLFF
clone_size: .; d_call: .; v_call: TRBV20-1; j_call: TRBJ1-2; cdr3_nt: TGCAGTGCCAGCGGTGCGGATGGCTACACCTTC; cdr3_aa: CSASGADGYTF